Given below is one T cell receptor beta chain in context. The antigen is not known. This record belongs to a study of OX40 agonist ivuxolimab in advanced cancers. About the study: The study gave patients intravenous ivuxolimab at 0.01 to 10 mg/kg every 2 weeks. Broader study findings: At 0.1 to 3.0 mg/kg and by week 6, CD4+ and CD8+ T cells in the blood had expanded clonally.

The data were produced by immunoSEQ multiplex PCR, yet TCRdb's version contains in-frame clones alone and is incomplete. The sample contains some 95,000 clones, under 85% of which appear only once. The CDR3 runs 14 residues. Germline-derived CDR1 and CDR2 are SGHRS and YFSETQ. The V gene lost 3 bases and the J gene lost 5 bases, with 15 bases spanning the gap. The material sequenced was CD4+ or CD8+ T cells sorted from blood, taken in a trial of the OX40 agonist ivuxolimab. The chain uses TRBV5-1 and TRBJ2-7; maybe TRBD2 (6 bases). This TCR was recovered from an adult with an advanced solid tumor such as melanoma, head and neck, liver or kidney cancer. The CDR3 loop reads CASSYRLVGDEQYF. CDR3 nucleotide sequence: TGCGCCAGCAGCTACCGACTAGTTGGCGACGAGCAGTACTTC.